This entry lists 13 T cell receptor beta chains sequenced from one sample in a study of blood T cell repertoires in COVID-19. The assay was immunoSEQ multiplex PCR, and TCRdb's table has in-frame clones only and misses some. The sample shows about 58,000 clones, 88% of them seen only once. Sequenced input: peripheral blood. These TCRs come from a woman aged 50 to 60 with active or convalescent COVID-19.

This rearrangement joins TRBV11-3 to TRBJ2-1; D is perhaps TRBD2 (7 bases). CDR1 and CDR2 (germline): SGHNT, YENEEA. The CDR3 sequence is 15 residues long. The ends were cut back, 5 bases at V and 8 bases at J, with 19 bases in the middle. In DNA, the CDR3 is TGTGCCAGCAGCAAGCAAGCGGGGCGGGGGCATGAGCAGTTCTTC. Translation gives CASSKQAGRGHEQFF.

The V and J genes are TRBV28 and TRBJ2-7, with a possible D match to TRBD2 (6 bases). Trimming left V 3 bases short and J 5 bases short, with 17 bases between. The CDR3 extends over 15 amino acids. The V gene's germline CDR1 is MDHEN and CDR2 SYDVKM. The CDR3 loop is CASSLGGGKPHEQYF. CDR3 bases: TGTGCCAGCAGTTTGGGTGGCGGGAAGCCCCACGAGCAGTACTTC. The variable domain in full, with the rest retrieved from reference TRBV28 and TRBJ2-7, is DVKVTQSSRYLVKRTGEKVFLECVQDMDHENMFWYRQDPGLGLRLIYFSYDVKMKEKGDIPEGYSVSREKKERFSLILESASTNQTSMYLCASSLGGGKPHEQYFGPGTRLTVT.

The chain is built from TRBV2 and TRBJ1-1; D remains unclear. Trimming left V 0 bases short and J 5 bases short, with 13 bases between. Germline CDR1 SNHLY, CDR2 FYNNEI. CDR3 length: 15 residues. The CDR3 here is CASSEARRGFTEAFF. CDR3 nucleotide sequence: TGTGCCAGCAGTGAAGCCCGCCGGGGTTTTACTGAAGCTTTCTTT.

This clone was seen more than once but under ten times. The chain links TRBV3-1 (or the pseudogene TRBV3-2) to TRBJ2-5; 10 positions match TRBD1. The CDR3 contains 14 residues. CDR1 is LGHDT, CDR2 YNNKEL, per germline (reference sequence). The V segment lost 7 bases and the J segment 1 base; nucleotides outside the gene matches: 3. Written as DNA, the CDR3 is TGTGCCAGCAAAAGGACAGGGGGCCAAGAGACCCAGTACTTC. Translated, it gives CASKRTGGQETQYF.

V usage is TRBV3-1 (or the pseudogene TRBV3-2) and J usage is TRBJ2-3; a weak D match, TRBD2 (5 bases). V was clipped by 6 bases and J by 4 bases, with 8 bases between them. This CDR3 has 12 amino acids. CDR1 and CDR2 (germline): LGHDT, YNNKEL (reference sequence). The CDR3 reads CASRLGADTQYF. Written as DNA, the CDR3 is TGTGCCAGCAGACTCGGGGCAGATACGCAGTATTTT.

This sequence joins TRBV6-9 and TRBJ2-3; 9 nucleotides line up with TRBD2. The CDR3 contains 16 residues. V lost 0 bases, J lost 4 bases, and 5 bases stayed unmatched. Germline V gene data show CDR1 as MNHGY and CDR2 as SVAAGI. CDR3 nucleotides: TGTGCCAGCAGTTATTCGGGGACTAGCCTCGCAGATACGCAGTATTTT. Translation: CASSYSGTSLADTQYF.

V gene TRBV27 combines with J gene TRBJ2-7; D is perhaps TRBD2 (6 bases). V shed 5 bases and J shed 6 bases, with 17 bases lying between them. The CDR3 loop spans 14 amino acids. Germline lookup yields CDR1 MNHEY and CDR2 SMNVEV (reference sequence). This CDR3 is CASSGELAGGEQYF. The CDR3 bases are TGTGCCAGCAGTGGGGAACTAGCTGGGGGCGAGCAGTACTTC.

V gene TRBV19 combines with J gene TRBJ2-1; 11 bases align to TRBD2. Germline CDR1 reads LNHDA; CDR2 reads SQIVND (reference sequence). This CDR3 has 14 amino acids. The junction had 2 bases not matched to a gene; V was cut back by 1 base and J by 9 bases. CDR3 region: CASSIVLAGGEQFF. CDR3 DNA sequence: TGTGCCAGTAGTATAGTCCTAGCGGGAGGTGAGCAGTTCTTC.

This clone was seen only once. The CDR3: CASSVAGGPRNEQFF. CDR3 in DNA: TGTGCCAGCAGCGTAGCGGGAGGGCCCAGGAATGAGCAGTTCTTC. This sequence joins TRBV9 and TRBJ2-1; 8 positions match TRBD2. Per the germline V gene, CDR1 is SGDLS and CDR2 is YYNGEE. This CDR3 comprises 15 residues. The V gene end was trimmed by 0 bases and the J gene end by 7 bases; junction bases not matched to a gene: 6.

The chain combines TRBV10-3 with TRBJ1-2; 7 bases fit TRBD1. CDR1 and CDR2 (germline): ENHRY, SYGVKD. The CDR3 consists of 12 residues. J was trimmed by 4 bases and V by 10 bases; bases with no gene match: 6. CDR3 bases: TGTGCCACCGGACAGGAGCGCTATGGCTACACCTTC. Amino acid sequence: CATGQERYGYTF.

The rearrangement joins TRBV28 to TRBJ1-6, with 10 nucleotides matching TRBD1. The CDR3 sequence is 15 residues long. The junction had 14 bases not matched to a gene; V was cut back by 7 bases and J by 14 bases. Per germline, CDR1 MDHEN and CDR2 SYDVKM. The CDR3 region has the DNA TGTGCCAGCATGCTGACAGGGGGCTGGTCTGGGGCCCTCCACTTT. This sequence encodes CASMLTGGWSGALHF.

The V call is TRBV18, the J call TRBJ1-3; 7 bases are shared with TRBD1. The V gene end was trimmed by 2 bases and the J gene end by 0 bases; junction bases not matched to a gene: 7. There are 17 residues in the CDR3. CDR1 and CDR2 (germline): KGHSH, LQKENI. The DNA of the CDR3 is TGTGCCAGCTCACCATTACAGGGGCTAGACTCTGGAAACACCATATATTTT. It translates to CASSPLQGLDSGNTIYF.

V is TRBV27 and J is TRBJ1-5; a possible D gene is TRBD1 (6 bases). V lost 1 base, J lost 7 bases, and 14 bases lay in between. This CDR3 spans 15 amino acids. CDR1 and CDR2 (germline): MNHEY, SMNVEV (reference sequence). The CDR3 region has the DNA TGTGCCAGCAGTTTATTCCCCAGGGGAGACCAGCCCCAGCATTTT. Its protein product is CASSLFPRGDQPQHF.